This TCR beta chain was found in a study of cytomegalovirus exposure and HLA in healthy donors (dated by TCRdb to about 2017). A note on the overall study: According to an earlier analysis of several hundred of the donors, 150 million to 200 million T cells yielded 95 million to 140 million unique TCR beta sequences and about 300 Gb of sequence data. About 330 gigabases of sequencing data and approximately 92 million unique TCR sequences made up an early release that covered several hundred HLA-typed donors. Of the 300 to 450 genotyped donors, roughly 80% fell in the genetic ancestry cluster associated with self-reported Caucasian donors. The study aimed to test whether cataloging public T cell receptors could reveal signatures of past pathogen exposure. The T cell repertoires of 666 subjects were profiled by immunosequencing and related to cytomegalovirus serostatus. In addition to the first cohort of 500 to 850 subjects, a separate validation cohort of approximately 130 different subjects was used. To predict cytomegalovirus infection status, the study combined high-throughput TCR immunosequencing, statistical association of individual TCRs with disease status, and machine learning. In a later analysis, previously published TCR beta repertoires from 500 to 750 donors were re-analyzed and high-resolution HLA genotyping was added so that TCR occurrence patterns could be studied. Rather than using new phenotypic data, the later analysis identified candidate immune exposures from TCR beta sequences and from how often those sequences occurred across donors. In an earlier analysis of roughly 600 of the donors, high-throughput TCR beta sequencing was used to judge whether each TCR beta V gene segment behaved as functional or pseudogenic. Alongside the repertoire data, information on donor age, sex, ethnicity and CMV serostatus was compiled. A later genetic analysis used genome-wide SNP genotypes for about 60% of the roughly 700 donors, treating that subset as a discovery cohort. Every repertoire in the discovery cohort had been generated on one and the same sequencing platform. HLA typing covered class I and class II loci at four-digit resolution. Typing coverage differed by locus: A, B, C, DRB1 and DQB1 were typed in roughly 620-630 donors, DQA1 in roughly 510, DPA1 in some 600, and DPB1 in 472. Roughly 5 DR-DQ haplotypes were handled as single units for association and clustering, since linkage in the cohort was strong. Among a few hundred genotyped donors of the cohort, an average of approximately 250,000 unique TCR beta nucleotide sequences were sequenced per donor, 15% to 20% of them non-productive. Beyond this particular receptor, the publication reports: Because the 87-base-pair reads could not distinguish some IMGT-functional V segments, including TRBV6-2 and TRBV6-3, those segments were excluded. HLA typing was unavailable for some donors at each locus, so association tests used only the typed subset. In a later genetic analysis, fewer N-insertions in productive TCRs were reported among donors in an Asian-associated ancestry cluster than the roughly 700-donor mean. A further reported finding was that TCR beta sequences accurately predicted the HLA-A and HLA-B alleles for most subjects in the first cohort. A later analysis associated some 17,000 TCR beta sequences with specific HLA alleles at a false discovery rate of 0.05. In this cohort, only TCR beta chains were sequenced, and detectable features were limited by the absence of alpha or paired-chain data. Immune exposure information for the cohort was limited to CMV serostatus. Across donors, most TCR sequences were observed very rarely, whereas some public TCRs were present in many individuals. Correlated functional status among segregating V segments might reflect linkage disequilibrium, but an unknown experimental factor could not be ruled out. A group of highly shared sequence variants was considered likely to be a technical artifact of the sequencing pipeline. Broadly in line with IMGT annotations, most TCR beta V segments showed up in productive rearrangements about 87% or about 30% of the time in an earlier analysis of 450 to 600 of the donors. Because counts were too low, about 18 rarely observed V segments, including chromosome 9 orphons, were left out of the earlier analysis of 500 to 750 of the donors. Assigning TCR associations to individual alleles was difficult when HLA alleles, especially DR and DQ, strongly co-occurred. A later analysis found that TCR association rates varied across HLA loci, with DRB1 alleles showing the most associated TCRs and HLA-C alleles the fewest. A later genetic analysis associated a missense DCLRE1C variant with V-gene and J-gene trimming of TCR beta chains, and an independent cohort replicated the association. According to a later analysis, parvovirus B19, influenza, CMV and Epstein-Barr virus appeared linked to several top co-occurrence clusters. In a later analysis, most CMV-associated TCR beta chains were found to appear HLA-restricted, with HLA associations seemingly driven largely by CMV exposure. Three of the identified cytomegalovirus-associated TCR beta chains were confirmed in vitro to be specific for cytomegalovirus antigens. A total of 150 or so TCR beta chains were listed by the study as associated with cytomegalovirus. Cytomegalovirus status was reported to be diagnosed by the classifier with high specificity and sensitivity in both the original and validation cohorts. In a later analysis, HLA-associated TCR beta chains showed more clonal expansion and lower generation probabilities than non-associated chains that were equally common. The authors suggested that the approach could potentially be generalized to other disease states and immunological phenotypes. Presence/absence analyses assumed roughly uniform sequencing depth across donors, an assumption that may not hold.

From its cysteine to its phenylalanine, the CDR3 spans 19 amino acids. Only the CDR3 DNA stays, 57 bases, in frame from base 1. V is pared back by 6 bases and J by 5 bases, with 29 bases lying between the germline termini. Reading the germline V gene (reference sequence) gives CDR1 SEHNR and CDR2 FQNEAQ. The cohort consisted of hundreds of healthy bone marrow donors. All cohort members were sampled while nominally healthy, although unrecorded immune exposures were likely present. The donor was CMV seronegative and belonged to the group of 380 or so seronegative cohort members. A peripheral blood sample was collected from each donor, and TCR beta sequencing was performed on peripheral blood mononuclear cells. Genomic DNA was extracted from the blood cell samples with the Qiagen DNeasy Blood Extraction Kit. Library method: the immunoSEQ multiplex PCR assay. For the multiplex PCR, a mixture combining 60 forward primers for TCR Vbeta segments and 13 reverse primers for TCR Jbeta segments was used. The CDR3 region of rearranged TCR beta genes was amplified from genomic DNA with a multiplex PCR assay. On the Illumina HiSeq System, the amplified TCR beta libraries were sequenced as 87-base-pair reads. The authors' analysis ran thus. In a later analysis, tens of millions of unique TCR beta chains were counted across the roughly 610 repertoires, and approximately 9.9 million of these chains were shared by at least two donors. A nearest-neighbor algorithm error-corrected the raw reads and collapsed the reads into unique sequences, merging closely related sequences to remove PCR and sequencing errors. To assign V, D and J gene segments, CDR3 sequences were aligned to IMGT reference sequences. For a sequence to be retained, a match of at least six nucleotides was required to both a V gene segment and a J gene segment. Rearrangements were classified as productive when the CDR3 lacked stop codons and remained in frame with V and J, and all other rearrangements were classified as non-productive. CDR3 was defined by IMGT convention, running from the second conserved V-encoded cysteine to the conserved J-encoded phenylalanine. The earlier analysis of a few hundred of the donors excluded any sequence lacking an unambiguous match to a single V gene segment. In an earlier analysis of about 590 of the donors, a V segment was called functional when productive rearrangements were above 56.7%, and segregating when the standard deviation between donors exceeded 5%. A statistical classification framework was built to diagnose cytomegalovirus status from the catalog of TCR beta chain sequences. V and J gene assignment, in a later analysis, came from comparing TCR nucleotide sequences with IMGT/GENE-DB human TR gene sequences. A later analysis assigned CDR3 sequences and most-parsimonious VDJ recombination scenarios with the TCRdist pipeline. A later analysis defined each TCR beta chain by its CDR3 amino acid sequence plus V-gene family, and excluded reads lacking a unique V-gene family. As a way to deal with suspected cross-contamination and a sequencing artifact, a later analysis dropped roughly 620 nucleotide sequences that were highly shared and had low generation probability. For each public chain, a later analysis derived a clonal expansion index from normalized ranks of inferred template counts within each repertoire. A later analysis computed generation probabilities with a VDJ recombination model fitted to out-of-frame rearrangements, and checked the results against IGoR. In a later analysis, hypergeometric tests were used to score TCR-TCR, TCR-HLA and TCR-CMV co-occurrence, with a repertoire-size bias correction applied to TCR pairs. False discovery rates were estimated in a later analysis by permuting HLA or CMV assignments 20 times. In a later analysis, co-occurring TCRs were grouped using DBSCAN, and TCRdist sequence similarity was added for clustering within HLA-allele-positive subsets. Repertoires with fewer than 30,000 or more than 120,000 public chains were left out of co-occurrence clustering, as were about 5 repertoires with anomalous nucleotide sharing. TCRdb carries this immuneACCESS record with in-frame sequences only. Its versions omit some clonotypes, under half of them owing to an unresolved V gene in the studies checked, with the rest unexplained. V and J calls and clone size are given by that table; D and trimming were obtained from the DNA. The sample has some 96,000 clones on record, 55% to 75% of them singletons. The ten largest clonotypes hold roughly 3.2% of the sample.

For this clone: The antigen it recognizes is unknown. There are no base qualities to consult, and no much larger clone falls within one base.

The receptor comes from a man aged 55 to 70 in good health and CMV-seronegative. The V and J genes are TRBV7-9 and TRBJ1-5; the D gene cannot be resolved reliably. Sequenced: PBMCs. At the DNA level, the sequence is TGTGCCAGCAGTGATGATCAAACTAGGGTTTTCCCAAACGATCAGCCCCAGCATTTT. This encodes CASSDDQTRVFPNDQPQHF.